Each of the 32 T cell receptor beta chains below was sequenced from the same sample in a study of T cells in tumors after PD-1 blockade. Assay used: immunoSEQ multiplex PCR; TCRdb lists only in-frame clones, some missing. The sample lists about 20,000 clones; around 80% were seen once. This sample comprised PBMCs, obtained before anti-PD-1 treatment. These receptors originate from a human donor with basal cell carcinoma.

This sequence joins TRBV9 and TRBJ1-2; possibly TRBD1 for D (5 bases). Deletions cut 3 bases from V and 3 bases from J, with 15 bases between. Germline V gene data show CDR1 as SGDLS and CDR2 as YYNGEE. The CDR3 length is 15 residues. CDR3 bases: TGTGCCAGCAGCGCCACTGGTCGGGGCGACTATGGCTACACCTTC. It yields the protein CASSATGRGDYGYTF. The full variable domain, in which reference TRBV9 and TRBJ1-2 provide the parts outside the CDR3, is DSGVTQTPKHLITATGQRVTLRCSPRSGDLSVYWYQQSLDQGLQFLIQYYNGEERAKGNILERFSAQQFPDLHSELNLSSLELGDSALYFCASSATGRGDYGYTFGSGTRLTVV.

On this clone: A junction end diverges from the germline sequence, so it may reflect a read error. The gene calls are TRBV2 and TRBJ2-1, with D possibly matching TRBD2 (7 bases). This CDR3 has 19 residues. Per germline, CDR1 SNHLY and CDR2 FYNNEI. CDR3 sequence reads: CPSCEGWAGAGSSYNEQFF. CDR3 bases: TGTCCCAGCTGTGAAGGGTGGGCGGGGGCGGGGAGCTCCTACAATGAGCAGTTCTTC.

The J gene is TRBJ2-1, the V gene TRBV7-3; TRBD2 agrees at 8 bases. Germline V CDR1 and CDR2: SGHTA, FQGTGA. The CDR3 contains 14 residues. The V segment lost 8 bases and the J segment 1 base; nucleotides outside the gene matches: 4. The CDR3 DNA reads as TGTGCCAGCCGGGGGGGACCGTCCTACAATGAGCAGTTCTTC. Protein product: CASRGGPSYNEQFF.

The chain employs TRBV28 and TRBJ2-3; D is unclear. CDR1 and CDR2 from the germline V gene are MDHEN and SYDVKM. Trimming stripped 6 bases from V and 4 bases from J, with 14 bases between. The CDR3 contains 14 residues. The CDR3 DNA is TGTGCCAGCAGCTACGCTCAGGACGCAGATACGCAGTATTTT. It specifies CASSYAQDADTQYF.

J is TRBJ2-2 and V is TRBV9; 7 positions agree with TRBD2. CDR1 is SGDLS, CDR2 YYNGEE, per germline. The CDR3 runs to 14 residues. Trimming at V came to 0 bases and at J to 4 bases, leaving 0 bases not matched to a gene. CDR3 bases: TGTGCCAGCAGCGTAGGCGGGGGCACCGGGGAGCTGTTTTTT. Translation: CASSVGGGTGELFF. Using reference TRBV9 and TRBJ2-2 for the parts outside the CDR3, the full variable domain is DSGVTQTPKHLITATGQRVTLRCSPRSGDLSVYWYQQSLDQGLQFLIQYYNGEERAKGNILERFSAQQFPDLHSELNLSSLELGDSALYFCASSVGGGTGELFFGEGSRLTVL.

This chain uses TRBV7-3 with TRBJ1-2; 7 nucleotides match TRBD1. Germline values: CDR1 SGHTA, CDR2 FQGTGA. With 4 bases clipped from V and 8 bases from J, the junction kept 28 bases outside the gene matches. The CDR3 covers 20 residues. This CDR3 reads CASSSTGAKTGWVITGGYTF. The CDR3 DNA reads as TGTGCCAGCAGCTCCACTGGCGCGAAGACAGGGTGGGTGATAACGGGCGGCTACACCTTC.

The genes are TRBV10-3 and TRBJ2-3; D remains ambiguous. V was cut by 4 bases and J by 1 base, with 15 bases left in between. There are 16 residues in the CDR3. CDR1 is ENHRY, CDR2 SYGVKD, per germline. The CDR3 DNA is TGTGCCATCAGTGCAGGAGCTTTTGTTGGCACAGATACGCAGTATTTT. It specifies CAISAGAFVGTDTQYF.

Only a few counts were recorded for this clone. This chain joins TRBV7-9 and TRBJ2-2, with D perhaps TRBD2 (6 bases). This CDR3 region has 14 residues. Trimming stripped 7 bases from V and 6 bases from J, with 15 bases between. CDR1 and CDR2 (germline): SEHNR, FQNEAQ (reference sequence). The CDR3 DNA sequence: TGTGCCAGCAACCGACTAGGACGGGCCGGGGAGCTGTTTTTT. Amino acids: CASNRLGRAGELFF.

The chain has TRBV2 and TRBJ2-2; the match to TRBD2 covers 8 bases. The trim removed 8 bases at V and 1 base at J, leaving 3 bases unmatched. Per the germline V gene, CDR1 is SNHLY and CDR2 is FYNNEI. The CDR3 is 14 amino acids. The CDR3 DNA reads TGTGCCAGCTTGGCGGGGGGGAACACCGGGGAGCTGTTTTTT. Translation: CASLAGGNTGELFF.

The gene calls are TRBV28 and TRBJ2-7; 11 positions agree with TRBD1. Germline V gene data show CDR1 as MDHEN and CDR2 as SYDVKM. There are 17 residues in the CDR3. Trimming cost V 7 bases and J 5 bases; bases outside gene matches: 16. Written as DNA, the CDR3 is TGTGCCAGCACTATCGGGGGTTTAGGACAGGGGGCCGACGAGCAGTACTTC. Its protein product is CASTIGGLGQGADEQYF.

The chain joins TRBV2 to TRBJ1-1, with TRBD1 as a possible D gene (5 bases). Germline V gives CDR1 SNHLY, CDR2 FYNNEI. Trimming shortened V by 4 bases and J by 2 bases, and 8 bases separated the two germline ends. The CDR3 is 13 residues long. The CDR3 DNA is TGTGCCAGCAGTGCGACAGAAAACACTGAAGCTTTCTTT. Protein sequence: CASSATENTEAFF.

The chain joins TRBV27 to TRBJ1-5, with D unclear. The V end lost 5 bases, the J end lost 4 bases, and 27 bases lay between the germline ends. This CDR3 has 19 residues. CDR1 and CDR2 (germline): MNHEY, SMNVEV (reference sequence). The CDR3, as DNA: TGTGCCAGCAGTCCCCGACCCAGCAGCGGTCGGATTGGAAATCAGCCCCAGCATTTT. Residues: CASSPRPSSGRIGNQPQHF.

The J gene is TRBJ2-1, the V gene TRBV20-1, with 9 bases lining up with TRBD2. Per the germline V gene, CDR1 is DFQATT and CDR2 is SNEGSKA (reference sequence). The CDR3 runs 15 residues. With 3 bases clipped from V and 8 bases from J, the junction kept 11 bases outside the gene matches. CDR3 in amino acids: CSASMGGGATDEQFF. DNA for the CDR3: TGCAGTGCTAGTATGGGCGGGGGGGCCACCGATGAGCAGTTCTTC.

The rearrangement uses TRBV7-3 and TRBJ2-5; D is possibly TRBD1 (6 bases). V dropped 5 bases and J dropped 8 bases, with 15 bases sitting between them. Germline CDR1 SGHTA, CDR2 FQGTGA. CDR3 size: 13 residues. The CDR3 here is CASSPGGGATQYF. Written as DNA, the CDR3 is TGTGCCAGCAGCCCTGGGGGCGGAGCAACCCAGTACTTC. Drawing the rest from reference TRBV7-3 and TRBJ2-5, the complete variable domain is GAGVSQTPSNKVTEKGKYVELRCDPISGHTALYWYRQSLGQGPEFLIYFQGTGAADDSGLPNDRFFAVRPEGSVSTLKIQRTERGDSAVYLCASSPGGGATQYFGPGTRLLVL.

This chain connects TRBV5-4 to TRBJ2-5; D is unresolved. Trimming took 2 bases from V and 0 from J, leaving 14 bases between them. This CDR3 has 16 residues. In germline, CDR1 is SGHNT, CDR2 YYREEE (reference sequence). The CDR3 DNA reads TGTGCCAGCAGCTTAGACCCGTGGTTGGACCAAGAGACCCAGTACTTC. Protein product: CASSLDPWLDQETQYF.

The V gene is TRBV4-3, the J gene TRBJ2-5; D is possibly TRBD1 (6 bases). The germline gives CDR1 LGHNA, CDR2 YSLEER. V dropped 1 base and J dropped 6 bases, with 15 bases sitting between them. This CDR3 has 15 residues. The CDR3 spells CASSQGGGDVKTQYF. Written as DNA, the CDR3 is TGCGCCAGCAGCCAAGGAGGGGGAGACGTGAAGACCCAGTACTTC.

This chain links TRBV6-5 with TRBJ2-3, with D perhaps TRBD1 (6 bases). The CDR3 totals 16 residues. Germline CDR1 reads MNHEY; CDR2 reads SVGAGI. Trimming took 0 bases from V and 0 from J, leaving 10 bases between them. The CDR3 sequence is CASSYSRQGSTDTQYF. CDR3 coding DNA: TGTGCCAGCAGTTACTCGAGGCAGGGGAGCACAGATACGCAGTATTTT.

This chain links TRBV3-1 (or the pseudogene TRBV3-2) with TRBJ1-4; D is possibly TRBD1 (6 bases). This CDR3 comprises 15 residues. Deletions cut 0 bases from V and 8 bases from J, with 13 bases between. Germline CDR1 and CDR2: LGHDT and YNNKEL (reference sequence). Written as DNA, the CDR3 is TGTGCCAGCAGCCAAGAAGGGGGTTTGAGGGAAAAACTGTTTTTT. Its translation is CASSQEGGLREKLFF.

The CDR3 spells CASSLAGGGPETQYF. The CDR3 coding sequence is TGTGCCAGCAGCTTAGCGGGGGGGGGCCCAGAGACCCAGTACTTC. The chain uses TRBV7-9 and TRBJ2-5; weak D call: TRBD2 (7 bases). CDR1 SEHNR and CDR2 FQNEAQ come from the germline V gene (reference sequence). This CDR3 region has 15 residues. V was trimmed by 0 bases and J by 4 bases, leaving 12 bases between them.

The rearrangement joins TRBV4-3 to TRBJ2-5; 10 positions agree with TRBD2. From germline, CDR1 is LGHNA and CDR2 YSLEER. CDR3 length equals 18 residues. V was pared by 1 base and J by 5 bases, with 13 bases of the junction left unmatched. The CDR3, as DNA: TGCGCCAGCAGCCAAGGAGGAACTAGCGGGGCGCTCCGGGAGACCCAGTACTTC. Amino acid sequence: CASSQGGTSGALRETQYF.

CDR3 protein: CASSLGQGDTDTQYF. CDR3 sequence (DNA): TGTGCCAGCAGCTTAGGACAGGGGGACACAGATACGCAGTATTTT. V and J are TRBV7-2 and TRBJ2-3; TRBD1 matches at 9 bases. Looked up from germline, CDR1 is SGHTA and CDR2 is FQGNSA. This CDR3 has 15 residues. V dropped 1 base and J dropped 2; count of bases not matched to a gene: 1.

Comment on this clone: Other DNA sequences of this sample code for an identical CDR3. The chain links TRBV9 to TRBJ2-1; D is possibly TRBD1 (6 bases). CDR3 length equals 16 residues. The ends were cut back, 0 bases at V and 11 bases at J, with 21 bases in the middle. Germline V gene lookup returns CDR1 SGDLS and CDR2 YYNGEE. CDR3 in amino acids: CASSVEMGARMKKQFF. DNA of the CDR3: TGTGCCAGCAGCGTAGAGATGGGGGCGCGAATGAAAAAGCAGTTCTTC.

This clone is labeled large. The rearrangement uses TRBV6-5 and TRBJ2-1; maybe TRBD2 (5 bases). The germline V gene encodes CDR1 MNHEY and CDR2 SVGAGI. V shed 6 bases and J shed 9 bases, with 15 bases lying between them. The CDR3 is 13 residues long. DNA for the CDR3: TGTGCCAGCAGCCTCTCAGAGGGCGGTGAGCAGTTCTTC. This translates into CASSLSEGGEQFF.

The chain uses TRBV5-1 and TRBJ2-1; the match to TRBD2 covers 10 bases. The CDR3 is 18 amino acids. Germline lookup yields CDR1 SGHRS and CDR2 YFSETQ. After removal of 1 base from V and 0 bases from J, the junction contained 7 bases not matched to a gene. CDR3 loop: CASSLMASGGSSYNEQFF. CDR3 sequence (DNA): TGCGCCAGCAGCTTGATGGCTAGCGGGGGATCCTCCTACAATGAGCAGTTCTTC.

Of note for this clone: This likely comes from a read error, as the CDR3 has no conserved phenylalanine or tryptophan at its end. It is unclear where the CDR3 begins or ends on the DNA, so no DNA is shown, and the CDR3 is as TCRdb lists it. The chain uses TRBV19 and TRBJ2-7. Per germline, CDR1 LNHDA and CDR2 SQIVND (reference sequence). The CDR3 is 10 residues long, ends included. The CDR3 spells CASSKVVTKS.

There are a few counts of this clone. J is TRBJ2-2 and V is TRBV11-1; perhaps TRBD1 as D (6 bases). The CDR3 is made up of 13 amino acids. V lost 5 bases, J lost 7 bases, and 11 bases lay in between. CDR1 and CDR2 (germline): SGHAT, FQDESV (reference sequence). CDR3 nucleotide sequence: TGTGCCAGCAGCACACGACAGGTCGGGGAGCTGTTTTTT. Translation gives CASSTRQVGELFF.

This clone is a singleton in its sample. V usage is TRBV7-3 and J usage is TRBJ1-1; D is unresolved. Per the germline V gene, CDR1 is SGHTA and CDR2 is FQGTGA. V lost 5 bases to trimming and J lost 0 bases, with 7 bases between them. This CDR3 has 13 amino acids. The CDR3 DNA follows: TGTGCCAGCAGCCCCTTCATGAACACTGAAGCTTTCTTT. This translates into CASSPFMNTEAFF. Filled out from reference TRBV7-3 and TRBJ1-1, the complete variable domain reads GAGVSQTPSNKVTEKGKYVELRCDPISGHTALYWYRQSLGQGPEFLIYFQGTGAADDSGLPNDRFFAVRPEGSVSTLKIQRTERGDSAVYLCASSPFMNTEAFFGQGTRLTVV.

This chain uses TRBV18 with TRBJ2-2; D remains unclear. CDR3 length equals 14 residues. The germline gives CDR1 KGHSH, CDR2 LQKENI. V gave up 5 bases and J gave up 7 bases, with 14 bases separating them. This CDR3 reads CASSSSRDNGELFF. The CDR3 bases are TGTGCCAGCTCATCCAGTAGGGATAACGGGGAGCTGTTTTTT.

This clone has only a few counts. The V gene is TRBV4-2, the J gene TRBJ1-6; D perhaps matches TRBD1 (5 bases). CDR1 and CDR2 from the germline V gene are LGHNA and YNFKEQ. The CDR3 runs to 15 residues. V was pared by 3 bases and J by 10 bases, with 16 bases between. In nucleotides, the CDR3 is TGTGCCAGCAGCCAGGTTGGAAGGGCAGGGTCACCCCTCCACTTT. Its protein is CASSQVGRAGSPLHF.

The rearrangement uses TRBV9 and TRBJ2-1, with 12 bases fitting TRBD2. The CDR3 runs 17 residues. The germline V gene has CDR1 SGDLS and CDR2 YYNGEE. Trimming took 0 bases from V and 6 from J; bases not matched to a gene: 7. The CDR3 DNA follows: TGTGCCAGCAGCGTAGACTCTAGCGGGAGGGGGGCCAATGAGCAGTTCTTC. It is translated as CASSVDSSGRGANEQFF.

The chain couples TRBV7-9 to TRBJ2-1; TRBD2 aligns across 9 bases. The CDR3 covers 14 residues. With V trimmed by 6 bases and J by 2 bases, 2 bases remained unmatched. CDR1 is SEHNR, CDR2 FQNEAQ, per germline (reference sequence). Here the CDR3 DNA reads TGTGCCAGCAGTCTAGCGGGGCCCTACAATGAGCAGTTCTTC. Translating gives CASSLAGPYNEQFF.

V is TRBV6-1 and J is TRBJ1-2; TRBD1 matches 9 bases. The CDR3 contains 17 residues. Germline trimming cut 4 bases from V and 2 bases from J; bases unmatched to any gene: 11. CDR1 is MNHNS, CDR2 SASEGT, per germline. The CDR3 DNA is TGTGCCAGCAGTGGCACAGGGGGCAAACTCCCAAACTATGGCTACACCTTC. Its translation: CASSGTGGKLPNYGYTF.